The 28 T cell receptor beta chains below all came from one sample that was sequenced in a study of regulatory T cells in long-lasting Graves disease. With iRepertoire HTBI primers and Arm-PCR of CDR3 regions, TCR beta libraries were built. In TCRdb, the multiplex PCR reads were re-called with MiXCR into one record per CDR3 protein. Among hundreds of thousands of distinct CDR3 sequences listed, around a fifth were seen once. Sample time point: persistent/refractory GD, antithyroid drugs over 5 years with positive TRAb. From PBMCs, RNA was extracted and then used to make the TCR library. Sequenced here: peripheral blood mononuclear cells (PBMCs), sampled when the disease was refractory, from a patient treated with antithyroid drugs. The receptors were gathered from a female donor with Graves disease.

There are a few counts of this clonotype. J is TRBJ1-2 and V is TRBV13; possibly TRBD1 for D (6 bases). The CDR3 length is 15 residues. The V gene's germline CDR1 is PRHDT and CDR2 FYEKMQ (reference sequence). V shed 0 bases and J shed 7 bases, with 15 bases lying between them. Written as DNA, the CDR3 is TGTGCCAGCAGCTTAGGACAGGGAGGAATTCTTGGCTACACCTTC. Amino acid sequence: CASSLGQGGILGYTF.

The sample holds many counts of this clonotype. The J gene is TRBJ2-7, the V gene TRBV28; 7 bases line up with TRBD1. J gave up 4 bases and V 6 bases, and 6 bases lay outside the gene matches. Per germline, CDR1 MDHEN and CDR2 SYDVKM. CDR3 length: 13 residues. CDR3 region: CASSFGRGYEQYF. Written as DNA, the CDR3 is TGTGCCAGCAGCTTTGGCAGGGGGTACGAGCAGTACTTC. Drawing the rest from reference TRBV28 and TRBJ2-7, the complete variable domain is DVKVTQSSRYLVKRTGEKVFLECVQDMDHENMFWYRQDPGLGLRLIYFSYDVKMKEKGDIPEGYSVSREKKERFSLILESASTNQTSMYLCASSFGRGYEQYFGPGTRLTVT.

The CDR3 loop reads CASSQDLWGESTDTQYF. The CDR3 DNA sequence: TGTGCCAGCAGCCAAGATCTTTGGGGGGAGAGCACAGATACGCAGTATTTT. The chain couples TRBV4-2 to TRBJ2-3; tentatively, D is TRBD2 (6 bases). Germline V gene data show CDR1 as LGHNA and CDR2 as YNFKEQ. Trimming took 0 bases from V and 0 from J, leaving 13 bases between them. This CDR3 contains 17 residues.

The J gene is TRBJ2-5, the V gene TRBV6-2 or TRBV6-3; TRBD1 aligns across 7 bases. V shed 2 bases, J shed 5 bases, and the junction held 8 bases outside the gene matches. The V gene's germline CDR1 is MNHEY and CDR2 SVGEGT. CDR3 length: 15 residues. Written as DNA, the CDR3 is TGTGCCAGCAGTTACCCCGACAGGGAAAAGGAGACCCAGTACTTC. Its translation is CASSYPDREKETQYF.

This clonotype has a handful of counts. The chain is built from TRBV6-5 and TRBJ2-2; D ambiguous. The V and J ends lost 1 base and 10 bases respectively, with 4 bases between them. Per germline, CDR1 MNHEY and CDR2 SVGAGI. The CDR3 is 11 residues long. CDR3 DNA sequence: TGTGCCAGCAGTTACTATGAGGAGCTGTTTTTT. This gives the protein CASSYYEELFF.

This clonotype appeared a few times. The V call is TRBV20-1, the J call TRBJ2-7; D tentatively reads TRBD1 or TRBD2 (5 bases each). CDR3 length equals 15 residues. Deletions cut 3 bases from V and 0 bases from J, with 15 bases between. Germline lookup yields CDR1 DFQATT and CDR2 SNEGSKA (reference sequence). The CDR3 region is CSASPGAASSYEQYF. DNA of the CDR3: TGCAGTGCTAGCCCCGGGGCAGCCAGCTCCTACGAGCAGTACTTC.

Points on this clonotype: This may be a read error: a much more frequent sequence differs by one nucleotide. The chain couples TRBV6-9 to TRBJ1-1; TRBD1 is a possible D gene (5 bases). This CDR3 is built from 13 residues. Germline V gene sequence: CDR1 MNHGY, CDR2 SVAAGI. The ends were cut back, 3 bases at V and 6 bases at J, with 11 bases in the middle. CDR3 protein: CASSYWGRAEAFF. Here the CDR3 DNA reads TGTGCCAGCAGTTACTGGGGACGGGCTGAAGCTTTCTTT.

The chain joins TRBV19 to TRBJ2-2; 12 nucleotides agree with TRBD2. CDR1 is LNHDA and CDR2 is SQIVND in the germline V gene (reference sequence). CDR3 size: 16 residues. The ends lost 4 bases at V and 6 bases at J; junction bases unmatched: 6. CDR3 DNA: TGTGCCAGTAGTAGGACTAGCGGGATTGCATCCGGGGAGCTGTTTTTT. Translating gives CASSRTSGIASGELFF.

The rearrangement joins TRBV4-3 to TRBJ1-1; D not resolved. V gave up 0 bases and J gave up 3 bases, with 11 bases separating them. The CDR3 runs to 15 residues. CDR1 is LGHNA and CDR2 is YSLEER in the germline V gene. The CDR3 nucleotides are TGCGCCAGCAGCCAAGATTCGGCCGGTTACACTGAAGCTTTCTTT. As protein: CASSQDSAGYTEAFF.

V and J are TRBV5-1 and TRBJ2-7; 12 nucleotides align to TRBD2. Germline values: CDR1 SGHRS, CDR2 YFSETQ. After removal of 7 bases from V and 3 bases from J, the junction contained 8 bases not matched to a gene. The length of the CDR3 is 15 residues. Written as DNA, the CDR3 is TGCGCCAGCGCCCCGATGACTAGCGGGAGCTACGAGCAGTACTTC. Its protein product is CASAPMTSGSYEQYF.

This clonotype was seen repeatedly, ten times or more. The rearrangement joins TRBV28 to TRBJ2-7, with D maybe TRBD1 (6 bases). The CDR3 length is 11 residues. V was cut by 6 bases and J by 6 bases, with 9 bases left in between. Germline CDR1 MDHEN, CDR2 SYDVKM. The CDR3 DNA sequence: TGTGCCAGCAGGTCAGGGGTCGAGCAGTACTTC. It specifies CASRSGVEQYF.

This clonotype came up a few times. The rearrangement links TRBV5-1 to TRBJ2-1, with no clear D. CDR3 length: 11 amino acids. From germline, CDR1 is SGHRS and CDR2 YFSETQ. Trimming pared 4 bases from V and 8 bases from J, leaving 7 bases between. In DNA form, the CDR3 reads TGCGCCAGCAGCAACCTAGATGAGCAGTTCTTC. It is translated as CASSNLDEQFF.

This clonotype was seen only a few times. The rearrangement uses TRBV9 and TRBJ2-5, with TRBD2 identical over 9 bases. The V gene's germline CDR1 is SGDLS and CDR2 YYNGEE. The CDR3 spans 15 residues. The J segment lost 5 bases and the V segment lost 1 base, leaving 6 bases of the junction unmatched. As DNA, the CDR3 is TGTGCCAGCAGCGTATCCGGGACTAGCTGGGAGACCCAGTACTTC. This encodes CASSVSGTSWETQYF. The variable domain in full, with the rest retrieved from reference TRBV9 and TRBJ2-5, is DSGVTQTPKHLITATGQRVTLRCSPRSGDLSVYWYQQSLDQGLQFLIQYYNGEERAKGNILERFSAQQFPDLHSELNLSSLELGDSALYFCASSVSGTSWETQYFGPGTRLLVL.

In this sample, this clonotype turned up many times. V and J are TRBV6-1 and TRBJ1-4, with unresolved D. The V end was cut by 7 bases, the J end by 7 bases, with 13 bases between. The CDR3 contains 13 residues. Per germline, CDR1 MNHNS and CDR2 SASEGT. As DNA, the CDR3 is TGTGCCAGCATGGAACCGGGAGGTGAAAAACTGTTTTTT. Amino acid sequence: CASMEPGGEKLFF.

Only one count was recorded for this clonotype. The V gene is TRBV5-5, the J gene TRBJ1-5; D unresolved. The CDR3 covers 14 residues. Germline-derived CDR1 and CDR2 are SGHKS and YYEKEE (reference sequence). The V end was cut by 0 bases, the J end by 3 bases, with 7 bases between. DNA of the CDR3: TGTGCCAGCAGCTTGGTCCCTTACAATCAGCCCCAGCATTTT. Translation: CASSLVPYNQPQHF.

This clonotype has just a few counts. The chain carries TRBV9 and TRBJ2-7, with D tentatively TRBD2 (5 bases). V lost 3 bases and J 5 bases, leaving 18 bases between the germline ends. Germline-derived CDR1 and CDR2 are SGDLS and YYNGEE. CDR3 length: 15 residues. CDR3 loop: CASSEGLLFSHEQYF. Here the CDR3 DNA reads TGTGCCAGCAGCGAAGGACTCCTATTTTCCCACGAGCAGTACTTC.

The chain recombines TRBV29-1 with TRBJ2-3; no reliable D call. The ends were cut back, 3 bases at V and 1 base at J, with 8 bases in the middle. The CDR3 consists of 13 residues. CDR1 is SQVTM and CDR2 is ANQGSEA in the germline V gene. This CDR3 reads CSVDLRGTDTQYF. For the CDR3, the DNA is TGCAGCGTTGATCTTCGGGGCACAGATACGCAGTATTTT.

This clonotype has at least ten counts. The chain is built from TRBV28 and TRBJ2-5, with 8 bases fitting TRBD2. The CDR3 has 15 amino acids. Unmatched junction bases numbered 10, after V lost 5 bases and J lost 5 bases. From germline, CDR1 is MDHEN and CDR2 SYDVKM. CDR3 sequence: CASSPLAGRGETQYF. In DNA form, the CDR3 reads TGTGCCAGCAGTCCTTTAGCGGGAAGGGGGGAGACCCAGTACTTC. Full variable domain (outside the CDR3, taken from reference TRBV28 and TRBJ2-5): DVKVTQSSRYLVKRTGEKVFLECVQDMDHENMFWYRQDPGLGLRLIYFSYDVKMKEKGDIPEGYSVSREKKERFSLILESASTNQTSMYLCASSPLAGRGETQYFGPGTRLLVL.

On this clonotype: This sequence may be a read error, since a much larger clone differs from it by one base. This chain joins TRBV2 and TRBJ1-1; D might be TRBD1 (6 bases). Germline loops: CDR1 SNHLY, CDR2 FYNNEI. V was clipped by 8 bases and J by 10 bases, with 14 bases between them. This CDR3 spans 11 amino acids. The CDR3 sequence: CASARGGPAFF. CDR3 DNA: TGTGCCAGCGCCCGTGGGGGGCCAGCTTTCTTT.

This clonotype was seen a handful of times. The chain joins TRBV9 to TRBJ2-1; D is uncertain. Per germline, CDR1 SGDLS and CDR2 YYNGEE. Between the trimmed V and J ends, which lost 4 bases and 9 bases, there was a span of 11 bases. The CDR3 extends over 12 amino acids. The CDR3 loop reads CASSPTLVEQFF. DNA of the CDR3: TGTGCCAGCAGCCCCACGTTAGTTGAGCAGTTCTTC.

This clonotype was seen at least ten times. The chain is built from TRBV7-2 and TRBJ1-5; TRBD1 is a possible D gene (5 bases). In germline, CDR1 is SGHTA, CDR2 FQGNSA. Trimming shortened V by 5 bases and J by 4 bases, and 15 bases separated the two germline ends. This CDR3 spans 15 amino acids. The CDR3 here is CASSATQGGNQPQHF. The CDR3 DNA sequence: TGTGCCAGCAGCGCGACTCAGGGTGGGAATCAGCCCCAGCATTTT.

This clonotype was recorded at least ten times. The CDR3 protein is CSVEDRGMSETQYF. The CDR3 DNA sequence: TGCAGCGTTGAAGACAGGGGAATGTCAGAGACCCAGTACTTC. The rearrangement links TRBV29-1 to TRBJ2-5; D might be TRBD1 (6 bases). Looked up from germline, CDR1 is SQVTM and CDR2 is ANQGSEA. Trimming cost V 0 bases and J 4 bases, with 12 bases left between them. The CDR3 has 14 amino acids.

This chain connects TRBV19 to TRBJ2-7; 7 bases fit TRBD1. This CDR3 spans 14 amino acids. The V segment lost 5 bases and the J segment 1 base; nucleotides outside the gene matches: 5. The germline V gene has CDR1 LNHDA and CDR2 SQIVND (reference sequence). CDR3 in DNA: TGTGCCAGTAGTTCCGACAGGGCATCCTACGAGCAGTACTTC. Translated: CASSSDRASYEQYF.

The table lists this clonotype with a few counts. The chain links TRBV30 to TRBJ1-1; no definite D call. In germline, CDR1 is GTSNPN, CDR2 SVGIG (reference sequence). There are 13 residues in the CDR3. V was shortened by 4 bases and J by 1 base, with 10 bases between the two germline ends. CDR3 loop: CAWTPAGNTEAFF. In DNA, the CDR3 is TGTGCCTGGACCCCGGCGGGGAACACTGAAGCTTTCTTT.

This clonotype was detected a few times. V usage is TRBV25-1 and J usage is TRBJ1-2, with D maybe TRBD1 (6 bases). Per germline, CDR1 MGHDK and CDR2 SYGVNS. V lost 4 bases to trimming and J lost 5 bases, with 14 bases between them. The CDR3 is 14 residues long. For the CDR3, the DNA is TGTGCCAGCAGTGGCGAGGGGGGTCTTTATGGCTACACCTTC. This translates into CASSGEGGLYGYTF.

This clonotype was seen many times. The CDR3: CASSPRLAGIPDKQYF. The CDR3 DNA sequence: TGTGCCAGCAGCCCTAGACTAGCGGGGATCCCTGACAAGCAGTACTTC. This chain uses TRBV11-2 with TRBJ2-7; 11 nucleotides line up with TRBD2. V was pared by 5 bases and J by 8 bases, with 14 bases of the junction left unmatched. The germline V gene has CDR1 SGHAT and CDR2 FQNNGV. This CDR3 has 16 amino acids.

This clonotype showed up many times. The chain carries TRBV28 and TRBJ1-5; a weak D match, TRBD1 (5 bases). Between the trimmed V and J ends, which lost 7 bases and 4 bases, there was a span of 8 bases. Germline lookup yields CDR1 MDHEN and CDR2 SYDVKM. This CDR3 is 12 amino acids long. CDR3 amino acids: CASKEGNQPQHF. For the CDR3, the DNA is TGTGCCAGCAAAGAGGGGAATCAGCCCCAGCATTTT.

There are many counts of this clonotype. Sequence at one end of the junction differs from germline and may be a read error. The rearrangement links TRBV9 to TRBJ2-7; no reliable D call. The length of the CDR3 is 15 residues. Germline V lookup: CDR1 SGDLS, CDR2 YYNGEE. The CDR3 DNA reads as TGCGCCAGCAGCGTTAGAAGAACCTCCCCTTACGAGCAGTACTTC. Translating it yields CASSVRRTSPYEQYF.